This is a list of T cell receptor beta chains from one sample in a study of T cell responses to AZD1222 COVID-19 vaccine. Sequencing was performed with immunoSEQ multiplex PCR; in TCRdb, only in-frame clones are kept and a portion is missing. The repertoire holds 75,000 to 100,000 clones, with around 90% as singletons. The specimen comprised peripheral blood, sampled on day 0 of AZD1222 vaccination. Source of these receptors: an adult in good health. Each CDR3 is given with its conserved first and last residue. A D gene is named only where the DNA matches it firmly. The listing skips clone size in some rows; elsewhere it reads once, few, many or a size class.

>TRBV30|TRBD1|once|TRBJ1-2
TGTGCCTGGACAGGGGGTTATGGCTACACCTTC
CAWTGGYGYTF
>TRBV5-6|NA|NA|TRBJ1-2
TGTGCCAGCAGCCGGACGGGGCTCTATGGCTACACCTTC
CASSRTGLYGYTF
>TRBV3-1/TRBV3-2|NA|NA|TRBJ2-1
TGTGCCAGCAGCCAAATTCGGAGGGAGGGGGGTGAGCAGTTCTTC
CASSQIRREGGEQFF
>TRBV3-1/TRBV3-2|TRBD2|once|TRBJ2-1
TGTGCCAGCAGAAGGGGACTAGCGGGAGGGCATGAGCAGTTCTTC
CASRRGLAGGHEQFF
>TRBV20-1|TRBD1|NA|TRBJ1-1
TGCAGTGCTAGTCCCTTTGGGACAGGGAAGACGACTGAAGCTTTCTTT
CSASPFGTGKTTEAFF
>TRBV6-5|NA|NA|TRBJ1-2
TGTGCCAGCAGTTACTCTCCAGGGGCTAACTATGGCTACACCTTC
CASSYSPGANYGYTF
>TRBV5-8|NA|few|TRBJ1-4
TGTGCCAGCAGCTCGGGACCAGCATATGAAAAACTGTTTTTT
CASSSGPAYEKLFF
>TRBV3-1/TRBV3-2|TRBD2|NA|TRBJ2-7
TGTGCCAGCGCACTAGCGGGGGGAGCCTACGAGCAGTACTTC
CASALAGGAYEQYF
>TRBV10-3|NA|NA|TRBJ1-5
TGTGCCAGCGGGTTGGAAGGGGATCAGCCCCAGCATTTT
CASGLEGDQPQHF
>TRBV2|NA|NA|TRBJ1-3
TGTGCCAGCAGTGAATTACAGGGAGCAGGAAACACCATATATTTT
CASSELQGAGNTIYF
>TRBV4-3|NA|once|TRBJ1-2
TGCGCCAGCAGCCAAGTAAACGACGGACATGGCTACACCTTC
CASSQVNDGHGYTF
>TRBV28|NA|once|TRBJ1-2
TGTGCCAGCAGTTTAACTCAAGGGCATCAGGGAGGGGGTGGCTACACCTTC
CASSLTQGHQGGGGYTF
>TRBV13|NA|NA|TRBJ1-2
TGTGCCAGCAGCTTAGCCCAGGGCCATGGAGTCCCAAACTATGGCTACACCTTC
CASSLAQGHGVPNYGYTF
>TRBV10-2|NA|NA|TRBJ1-2
TGCGCCAGCAGTGAGTCGATCCAGGGGTTATATGGCTACACCTTC
CASSESIQGLYGYTF
>TRBV6-1|NA|NA|TRBJ2-7
TGTGCCAGCAGTGAATTAGCTGTCGGGGGACGTCGGTACGAGCAGTACTTC
CASSELAVGGRRYEQYF
>TRBV27|NA|once|TRBJ2-1
TGTGCCAGCAGTCCGGGACAAGGGATTGATGAGCAGTTCTTC
CASSPGQGIDEQFF
>TRBV2|TRBD1|NA|TRBJ1-5
TGTGCCAGCGGCCGCAGGGGGGATCAGCCCCAGCATTTT
CASGRRGDQPQHF